Listed here are 13 T cell receptor beta chains from one sample, sequenced in a study of blood T cell repertoires in COVID-19. The assay was immunoSEQ multiplex PCR, and TCRdb's table has in-frame clones only and misses some. The table has about 64,000 clones, more than 75% seen once. The sample taken for sequencing was peripheral blood. The origin of the receptors is a man over 45 with active COVID-19.

The chain carries TRBV5-1 and TRBJ2-2; D call uncertain. The CDR3 has 15 amino acids. Germline values: CDR1 SGHRS, CDR2 YFSETQ. Trimming removed 0 bases from V and 1 base from J, with 7 bases in between. CDR3 sequence (DNA): TGCGCCAGCAGCTTGGATGGAGAGAACACCGGGGAGCTGTTTTTT. Residues: CASSLDGENTGELFF. Full variable domain (outside the CDR3, taken from reference TRBV5-1 and TRBJ2-2): KAGVTQTPRYLIKTRGQQVTLSCSPISGHRSVSWYQQTPGQGLQFLFEYFSETQRNKGNFPGRFSGRQFSNSRSEMNVSTLELGDSALYLCASSLDGENTGELFFGEGSRLTVL.

The chain employs TRBV27 and TRBJ2-7; a weak D match, TRBD1 (6 bases). Germline V gene lookup returns CDR1 MNHEY and CDR2 SMNVEV (reference sequence). The CDR3 spans 16 residues. The V end was cut by 6 bases, the J end by 2 bases, with 20 bases between. The CDR3 sequence: CASRPSGGQFAYEQYF. The CDR3 DNA is TGTGCCAGCAGACCAAGCGGTGGACAGTTTGCCTACGAGCAGTACTTC.

The genes are TRBV5-4 and TRBJ1-6, with a possible D match to TRBD1 (6 bases). V was trimmed by 7 bases and J by 0 bases, leaving 17 bases between them. CDR3 size: 17 residues. Per the germline V gene, CDR1 is SGHNT and CDR2 is YYREEE (reference sequence). CDR3 amino acids: CASQRGQKSSYNSPLHF. CDR3 sequence (DNA): TGTGCCAGCCAGAGAGGACAGAAGAGCTCCTATAATTCACCCCTCCACTTT.

This clone occurred a few times. V usage is TRBV18 and J usage is TRBJ1-1; the match to TRBD1 covers 7 bases. Trimming at V came to 6 bases and at J to 5 bases, leaving 18 bases not matched to a gene. The CDR3 sequence is 17 residues long. Germline V gives CDR1 KGHSH, CDR2 LQKENI. The chain's CDR3 is CASSPRQGSERWTEAFF. CDR3 nucleotides: TGTGCCAGCTCGCCCAGACAGGGTTCGGAGCGTTGGACTGAAGCTTTCTTT. Full variable domain (missing parts from reference TRBV18 and TRBJ1-1): NAGVMQNPRHLVRRRGQEARLRCSPMKGHSHVYWYRQLPEEGLKFMVYLQKENIIDESGMPKERFSAEFPKEGPSILRIQQVVRGDSAAYFCASSPRQGSERWTEAFFGQGTRLTVV.

The genes are TRBV6-5 and TRBJ2-7; D is undetermined. The length of the CDR3 is 13 residues. Germline CDR1 reads MNHEY; CDR2 reads SVGAGI. Trimming shortened V by 2 bases and J by 3 bases, and 8 bases separated the two germline ends. CDR3 nucleotides: TGTGCCAGCAGTTACCTCCGCGACTACGAGCAGTACTTC. Its translation: CASSYLRDYEQYF.

V and J are TRBV6-5 and TRBJ1-3; D gene ambiguous. V was pared by 4 bases and J by 0 bases, with 4 bases between. The V gene's germline CDR1 is MNHEY and CDR2 SVGAGI. This CDR3 has 13 residues. CDR3 nucleotide sequence: TGTGCCAGCAGTTTAGACTCTGGAAACACCATATATTTT. Amino acid sequence: CASSLDSGNTIYF.

This CDR3 is CASSSTSGDYGYTF. CDR3 DNA sequence: TGTGCCAGCAGTTCCACTTCGGGGGACTATGGCTACACCTTC. The chain recombines TRBV5-5 with TRBJ1-2; possible D gene TRBD1, 5 bases. V lost 5 bases and J 3 bases, leaving 14 bases between the germline ends. The CDR3 covers 14 residues. CDR1 and CDR2 (germline): SGHKS, YYEKEE (reference sequence).

This clone occurred once. The J gene is TRBJ2-3, the V gene TRBV5-1, with D possibly TRBD2 on 7 matching bases. This CDR3 region has 17 residues. Germline-derived CDR1 and CDR2 are SGHRS and YFSETQ. Trimming cost V 4 bases and J 4 bases, with 22 bases left between them. The CDR3 nucleotides read TGCGCCAGCAGCCCGGACACGTGGGGGGGGGCCCCAGATACGCAGTATTTT. The encoded protein is CASSPDTWGGAPDTQYF.

The rearrangement links TRBV21-1 to TRBJ1-1. TRBV21-1 has pseudogene status. The CDR3 loop spans 13 amino acids. In DNA form, the CDR3 reads TGTGCCAGCAGCAATGAAGCACCCCCTGAAGCTTTCTTT. This sequence encodes CASSNEAPPEAFF.

The chain uses TRBV19 and TRBJ1-2; perhaps TRBD1 as D (6 bases). CDR1 and CDR2 (germline): LNHDA, SQIVND (reference sequence). V lost 4 bases and J 2 bases, leaving 17 bases between the germline ends. This CDR3 region has 16 residues. CDR3 sequence reads: CASSNLGRTANYGYTF. DNA for the CDR3: TGTGCCAGTAGTAACCTGGGCCGGACAGCGAACTATGGCTACACCTTC.

This sequence joins TRBV5-1 and TRBJ2-4, with 8 bases fitting TRBD2. V trimming: 7 bases; J trimming: 0 bases; junction bases outside the gene matches: 15. CDR3 size: 18 residues. Germline V gene sequence: CDR1 SGHRS, CDR2 YFSETQ. DNA for the CDR3: TGCGCCAGCTGGAATAGAACTAGCGGTCCGCTAGCCAAAAACATTCAGTACTTC. The encoded protein is CASWNRTSGPLAKNIQYF.

The chain's CDR3 is CASSPRRLPTGELFF. The CDR3 bases are TGTGCCAGCAGCCCCCGCAGGTTACCCACCGGGGAGCTGTTTTTT. The rearrangement links TRBV9 to TRBJ2-2; D is unclear. Germline CDR1 is SGDLS and CDR2 is YYNGEE. There are 15 residues in the CDR3. V was cut by 4 bases and J by 4 bases, with 14 bases left in between.

The DNA for the CDR3 is TGTGCCAGCAGCCAAGGGACAGGGTACGGCACAGATACGCAGTATTTT. It specifies CASSQGTGYGTDTQYF. The chain links TRBV11-3 to TRBJ2-3; 9 nucleotides agree with TRBD1. The germline V gene has CDR1 SGHNT and CDR2 YENEEA. The CDR3 extends over 16 amino acids. J was trimmed by 1 base and V by 5 bases; bases with no gene match: 7. Together with reference TRBV11-3 and TRBJ2-3, the CDR3 gives the full variable domain: EAGVVQSPRYKIIEKKQPVAFWCNPISGHNTLYWYLQNLGQGPELLIRYENEEAVDDSQLPKDRFSAERLKGVDSTLKIQPAELGDSAVYLCASSQGTGYGTDTQYFGPGTRLTVL.